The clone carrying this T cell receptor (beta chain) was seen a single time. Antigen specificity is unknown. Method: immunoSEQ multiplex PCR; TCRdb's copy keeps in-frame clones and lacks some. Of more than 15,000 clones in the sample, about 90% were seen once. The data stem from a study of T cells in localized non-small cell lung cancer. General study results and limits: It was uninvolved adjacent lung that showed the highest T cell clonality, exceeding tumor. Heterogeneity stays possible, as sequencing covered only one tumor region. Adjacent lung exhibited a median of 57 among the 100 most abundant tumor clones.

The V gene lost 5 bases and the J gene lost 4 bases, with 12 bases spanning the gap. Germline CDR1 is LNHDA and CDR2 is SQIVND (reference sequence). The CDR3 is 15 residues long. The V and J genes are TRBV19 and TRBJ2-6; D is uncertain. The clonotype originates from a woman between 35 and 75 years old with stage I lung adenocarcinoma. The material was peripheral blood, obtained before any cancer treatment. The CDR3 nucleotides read TGTGCCAGTAGTTCGAGTATTAGCGGGGCCAACGTCCTGACTTTC. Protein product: CASSSSISGANVLTF.